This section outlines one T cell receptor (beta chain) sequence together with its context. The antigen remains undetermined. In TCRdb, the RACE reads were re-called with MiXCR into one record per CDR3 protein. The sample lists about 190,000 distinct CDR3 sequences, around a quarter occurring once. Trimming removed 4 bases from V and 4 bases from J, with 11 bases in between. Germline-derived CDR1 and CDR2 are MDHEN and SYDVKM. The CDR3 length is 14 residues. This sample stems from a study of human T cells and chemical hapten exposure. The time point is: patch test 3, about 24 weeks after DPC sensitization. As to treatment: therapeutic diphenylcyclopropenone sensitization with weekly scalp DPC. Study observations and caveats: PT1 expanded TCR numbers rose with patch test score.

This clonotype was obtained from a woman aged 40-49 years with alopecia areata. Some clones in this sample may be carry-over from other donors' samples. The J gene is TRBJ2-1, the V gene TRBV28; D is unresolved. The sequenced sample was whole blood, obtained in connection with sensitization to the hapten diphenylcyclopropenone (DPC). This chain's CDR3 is CASSWGSRYNEQFF. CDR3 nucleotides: TGTGCCAGCAGTTGGGGTAGCCGATACAATGAGCAGTTCTTC.